One sample yielded the 31 T cell receptor beta chains listed below, sequenced in a study of cytomegalovirus exposure and HLA in healthy donors. The study ran its PCR with 60 Vbeta and 13 Jbeta primers. Using immunoSEQ multiplex PCR, the repertoire was profiled, and TCRdb retains in-frame clones only, with some absent. The sample records about 81,000 clones, approximately 90% being singletons. Sequenced sample: PBMCs. The receptors derive from a man aged 18 to 30 in good health and CMV-seronegative.

The rearrangement uses TRBV29-1 and TRBJ2-6, with D possibly being TRBD1 (5 bases). CDR3 size: 13 residues. Looked up from germline, CDR1 is SQVTM and CDR2 is ANQGSEA. This chain's CDR3 is CRMEGAGANVLTF. In DNA form, the CDR3 reads TGCAGGATGGAAGGGGCCGGGGCCAACGTCCTGACTTTC.

The chain employs TRBV10-3 and TRBJ2-1, with TRBD2 matching 9 bases. The length of the CDR3 is 15 residues. Trimming at V came to 6 bases and at J to 6 bases, leaving 9 bases not matched to a gene. Germline V gene data show CDR1 as ENHRY and CDR2 as SYGVKD. The CDR3 nucleotides read TGTGCCATCAGCACCTCCGGGACTAGCTCCAATGAGCAGTTCTTC. Its translation is CAISTSGTSSNEQFF.

This clone was observed once. The rearrangement joins TRBV12-5 to TRBJ2-3; the D gene is possibly TRBD2 (6 bases). Trimming stripped 2 bases from V and 0 bases from J, with 9 bases between. In germline, CDR1 is LGHNT, CDR2 FRNRAP. The CDR3 contains 15 residues. The CDR3 bases are TGTGCTAGTGGTTTGACCGGGACTAGCACAGATACGCAGTATTTT. Encoded protein: CASGLTGTSTDTQYF.

The chain combines TRBV27 with TRBJ2-1; 9 positions match TRBD2. CDR1 MNHEY and CDR2 SMNVEV come from the germline V gene (reference sequence). J was trimmed by 4 bases and V by 4 bases; bases with no gene match: 5. The CDR3 length is 15 residues. CDR3 sequence: CASSSSSGTYNEQFF. The CDR3 DNA reads as TGTGCCAGCAGTTCTTCTAGCGGGACTTACAATGAGCAGTTCTTC.

The count of this clone is one. The rearrangement joins TRBV2 to TRBJ2-7; 9 nucleotides line up with TRBD2. CDR3 size: 16 residues. The trim removed 5 bases at V and 4 bases at J, leaving 12 bases unmatched. CDR1 is SNHLY and CDR2 is FYNNEI in the germline V gene. The CDR3 DNA follows: TGTGCCAGCAGTCCCGCGCGCGGTAGCGGGAGTTACGAGCAGTACTTC. Encoded protein: CASSPARGSGSYEQYF.

The chain recombines TRBV9 with TRBJ2-1, with D possibly TRBD2 on 5 matching bases. The CDR3 totals 17 residues. V was clipped by 1 base and J by 0 bases, with 14 bases between them. CDR1 is SGDLS, CDR2 YYNGEE, per germline. CDR3 in amino acids: CASSVTLGLSSYNEQFF. DNA for the CDR3: TGTGCCAGCAGCGTAACACTAGGGCTCAGCTCCTACAATGAGCAGTTCTTC. Full variable domain (outside the CDR3, taken from reference TRBV9 and TRBJ2-1): DSGVTQTPKHLITATGQRVTLRCSPRSGDLSVYWYQQSLDQGLQFLIQYYNGEERAKGNILERFSAQQFPDLHSELNLSSLELGDSALYFCASSVTLGLSSYNEQFFGPGTRLTVL.

This sequence joins TRBV7-3 and TRBJ2-6; 10 bases map to TRBD2. The CDR3 is 19 residues long. The junction had 9 bases not matched to a gene; V was cut back by 4 bases and J by 0 bases. The germline V gene has CDR1 SGHTA and CDR2 FQGTGA. The CDR3 sequence: CASSSWTSGTYSGANVLTF. The CDR3, as DNA: TGTGCCAGCAGCTCCTGGACTAGCGGAACGTACTCTGGGGCCAACGTCCTGACTTTC.

This chain links TRBV27 with TRBJ2-5, with a possible D match to TRBD2 (5 bases). The CDR3 consists of 13 residues. V lost 9 bases to trimming and J lost 5 bases, with 16 bases between them. Germline CDR1 and CDR2: MNHEY and SMNVEV (reference sequence). The CDR3 loop reads CASTSRSRETQYF. Here the CDR3 DNA reads TGTGCCAGTACTAGTCGGTCCCGTGAGACCCAGTACTTC.

This clone was seen once. The chain employs TRBV2 and TRBJ2-7; 7 bases match TRBD1. The CDR3 runs 14 residues. Germline trimming cut 9 bases from V and 0 bases from J; bases unmatched to any gene: 8. CDR1 is SNHLY and CDR2 is FYNNEI in the germline V gene. The CDR3 reads CASKDRPSSYEQYF. In nucleotides, the CDR3 is TGTGCCAGTAAGGACAGGCCGAGCTCCTACGAGCAGTACTTC.

The rearrangement links TRBV19 to TRBJ2-1; 10 nucleotides line up with TRBD2. V was clipped by 4 bases and J by 1 base; unmatched bases: 1. Per the germline V gene, CDR1 is LNHDA and CDR2 is SQIVND (reference sequence). This CDR3 has 15 amino acids. This chain's CDR3 is CASSKTSGSYNEQFF. Here the CDR3 DNA reads TGTGCCAGTAGTAAGACTAGCGGGTCCTACAATGAGCAGTTCTTC.

The chain couples TRBV5-6 to TRBJ2-7; D gene unclear. Trimming took 0 bases from V and 2 from J, leaving 9 bases between them. CDR3 size: 14 residues. The germline gives CDR1 SGHDT, CDR2 YYEEEE. The CDR3 nucleotides read TGTGCCAGCAGCTTGGCCGAGTCTCCCTACGAGCAGTACTTC. Translation: CASSLAESPYEQYF.

The CDR3 reads CASSDPGLSTDTQYF. The CDR3 coding sequence is TGTGCCAGCAGCGACCCGGGACTAAGCACAGATACGCAGTATTTT. The chain couples TRBV2 to TRBJ2-3, with 7 bases lining up with TRBD2. J was trimmed by 0 bases and V by 6 bases; bases with no gene match: 6. Germline-derived CDR1 and CDR2 are SNHLY and FYNNEI. This CDR3 contains 15 residues.

The rearrangement uses TRBV7-9 and TRBJ2-7; TRBD2 matches at 10 bases. Germline lookup yields CDR1 SEHNR and CDR2 FQNEAQ (reference sequence). The CDR3 contains 15 residues. J gave up 6 bases and V 5 bases, and 10 bases lay outside the gene matches. The CDR3 protein is CASSPRSSGSSEQYF. The CDR3 DNA is TGTGCCAGCAGCCCCAGGTCTAGCGGGAGTTCCGAGCAGTACTTC.

Details on this clone: An end of the junction does not agree with germline; a read error may underlie this. This chain links TRBV7-9 with TRBJ2-2, with 8 nucleotides matching TRBD1. CDR1 is SEHNR, CDR2 FQNEAQ, per germline (reference sequence). CDR3 length equals 16 residues. The CDR3 protein is CSSINGGTGGTGELFF. The DNA of the CDR3 is TGTTCCAGCATCAATGGCGGGACAGGCGGGACCGGGGAGCTGTTTTTT.

Only one count was recorded for this clone. Here the CDR3 reads CASSYSGTASYEQYF. The CDR3, as DNA: TGTGCCAGCAGTTACTCGGGGACAGCTTCCTACGAGCAGTACTTC. The rearrangement uses TRBV6-5 and TRBJ2-7, with 7 bases fitting TRBD1. J gave up 1 base and V 0 bases, and 3 bases lay outside the gene matches. CDR1 is MNHEY, CDR2 SVGAGI, per germline. This CDR3 comprises 15 residues.

This clone appeared a single time. Other DNA sequences in this specimen translate into the identical CDR3. V gene TRBV18 combines with J gene TRBJ2-3; possibly TRBD2 for D (6 bases). CDR3 size: 13 residues. Deletions cut 6 bases from V and 1 base from J, with 8 bases between. The germline CDR1 and CDR2 sequences are KGHSH and LQKENI. The CDR3 here is CASSPSGTDTQYF. The DNA for the CDR3 is TGTGCCAGCTCGCCTAGCGGCACAGATACGCAGTATTTT.

The chain employs TRBV6-4 and TRBJ1-1; possible D gene TRBD1, 6 bases. The germline V gene has CDR1 MRHNA and CDR2 SNTAGT. V was cut by 6 bases and J by 3 bases, with 20 bases left in between. The CDR3 totals 16 residues. The CDR3 loop reads CASSDRRYNRDTEAFF. In DNA form, the CDR3 reads TGTGCCAGCAGCGACAGGAGATATAACCGGGACACTGAAGCTTTCTTT.

The chain couples TRBV28 to TRBJ2-5; D unresolved. The J call is doubtful: the DNA matches TRBJ2-7 better. This CDR3 contains 11 residues. CDR1 is MDHEN, CDR2 SYDVKM, per germline. CDR3 sequence: CASNDHREQYF. CDR3 DNA sequence: TGTGCCAGCAATGATCACCGCGAGCAGTACTTC.

The chain recombines TRBV29-1 with TRBJ1-4; D is perhaps TRBD1 (5 bases). The V gene lost 6 bases and the J gene lost 11 bases, with 10 bases spanning the gap. The CDR3 spans 10 residues. Germline values: CDR1 SQVTM, CDR2 ANQGSEA. The CDR3 coding sequence is TGCAGCGTGGAAAAGGGGAAACTGTTTTTT. Translation: CSVEKGKLFF.

The rearrangement links TRBV5-4 to TRBJ1-2, with D unresolved. The CDR3 is 12 amino acids. Germline values: CDR1 SGHNT, CDR2 YYREEE (reference sequence). V was pared by 4 bases and J by 8 bases, with 12 bases between. DNA for the CDR3: TGTGCCAGCAGCCTAGGTGGGTCCGGCTACACCTTC. It yields the protein CASSLGGSGYTF.

The V call is TRBV28, the J call TRBJ2-5; TRBD1 aligns across 8 bases. The CDR3 is 12 residues long. In germline, CDR1 is MDHEN, CDR2 SYDVKM. The ends lost 7 bases at V and 4 bases at J; junction bases unmatched: 2. CDR3 residues: CASNGQGETQYF. For the CDR3, the DNA is TGTGCCAGCAACGGACAGGGAGAGACCCAGTACTTC.

This chain joins TRBV7-2 and TRBJ2-3; the D is unclear. CDR1 and CDR2 from the germline V gene are SGHTA and FQGNSA. The CDR3 covers 14 residues. V was pared by 4 bases and J by 10 bases, with 18 bases between. DNA of the CDR3: TGTGCCAGCAGCTCCCTCGAGGAAGCCCCACCGCAGTATTTT. This codes for CASSSLEEAPPQYF.

The V and J genes are TRBV9 and TRBJ2-3; D is ambiguous. The V end was cut by 0 bases, the J end by 3 bases, with 11 bases between. Germline values: CDR1 SGDLS, CDR2 YYNGEE. The CDR3 consists of 15 residues. CDR3 coding DNA: TGTGCCAGCAGCGTAGGCAGAGGAGAGACAGATACGCAGTATTTT. It specifies CASSVGRGETDTQYF.

CDR3 DNA: TGTGCCAGCAGCTTCGTTACAGGCTCCTACGAGCAGTACTTC. It specifies CASSFVTGSYEQYF. The rearrangement links TRBV11-2 to TRBJ2-7, with D perhaps matching TRBD1 (5 bases). Looked up from germline, CDR1 is SGHAT and CDR2 is FQNNGV. This CDR3 is built from 14 residues. Between the trimmed V and J ends, which lost 3 bases and 0 bases, there was a span of 9 bases.

V and J are TRBV7-3 and TRBJ2-1; D is uncertain. V shed 3 bases and J shed 0 bases, with 3 bases lying between them. There are 13 residues in the CDR3. Germline CDR1 reads SGHTA; CDR2 reads FQGTGA. The CDR3: CASSFNSYNEQFF. The CDR3 nucleotides are TGTGCCAGCAGCTTCAACTCCTACAATGAGCAGTTCTTC.

The table lists this clone with a count of one. The chain carries TRBV25-1 and TRBJ2-5; a weak D match, TRBD2 (5 bases). Germline V lookup: CDR1 MGHDK, CDR2 SYGVNS. CDR3 length equals 11 residues. The V end was cut by 7 bases, the J end by 5 bases, with 8 bases between. CDR3 protein: CASIGVETQYF. Written as DNA, the CDR3 is TGTGCCAGCATCGGGGTGGAGACCCAGTACTTC.

The chain uses TRBV9 and TRBJ2-1, with 8 bases that match TRBD2. Germline CDR1 is SGDLS and CDR2 is YYNGEE. CDR3 length equals 16 residues. J lost 10 bases, V lost 0 bases, and 12 bases had no gene match. CDR3 sequence: CASSVGFSGKSYEQFF. The CDR3 DNA reads as TGTGCCAGCAGCGTAGGATTTAGCGGGAAGTCATACGAGCAGTTCTTC.

This chain connects TRBV5-1 to TRBJ2-7; 8 bases line up with TRBD1. J was trimmed by 2 bases and V by 6 bases; bases with no gene match: 1. Germline assignment: CDR1 SGHRS and CDR2 YFSETQ. The CDR3 sequence is 12 residues long. The DNA of the CDR3 is TGCGCCAGCAAGGACAGGGCCTACGAGCAGTACTTC. It is translated as CASKDRAYEQYF. Based on the CDR3 plus reference TRBV5-1 and TRBJ2-7, the full variable domain is KAGVTQTPRYLIKTRGQQVTLSCSPISGHRSVSWYQQTPGQGLQFLFEYFSETQRNKGNFPGRFSGRQFSNSRSEMNVSTLELGDSALYLCASKDRAYEQYFGPGTRLTVT.

The genes are TRBV7-9 and TRBJ2-2; TRBD1 agrees at 8 bases. Germline lookup yields CDR1 SEHNR and CDR2 FQNEAQ (reference sequence). This CDR3 is 14 amino acids long. V shed 3 bases, J shed 3 bases, and the junction held 0 bases outside the gene matches. The CDR3, as DNA: TGTGCCAGCAGCTTGACAGGGGACACCGGGGAGCTGTTTTTT. Translating gives CASSLTGDTGELFF.

The chain employs TRBV19 and TRBJ1-1; 7 nucleotides agree with TRBD1. Looked up from germline, CDR1 is LNHDA and CDR2 is SQIVND (reference sequence). V was pared by 6 bases and J by 0 bases, with 4 bases of the junction left unmatched. The CDR3 spans 14 residues. The CDR3 loop is CASRKQGMNTEAFF. CDR3 nucleotides: TGTGCCAGTAGAAAACAGGGGATGAACACTGAAGCTTTCTTT.

The CDR3 region has the DNA TGTGCCATCAGTGAGTCGGTGTCTGGCGGGCACAATGAGCAGTTCTTC. This codes for CAISESVSGGHNEQFF. This chain uses TRBV10-3 with TRBJ2-1; a weak D match, TRBD2 (5 bases). Germline values: CDR1 ENHRY, CDR2 SYGVKD. V lost 0 bases and J 5 bases, leaving 14 bases between the germline ends. The CDR3 contains 16 residues.